The following is a T cell receptor (beta chain) sequence with its context. A read error may produce the germline difference seen at one junction end. Germline CDR1 is MNHEY and CDR2 is SVGAGI. This CDR3 contains 16 residues. The sample is drawn from a study of T cells after somatic rescue of genetic block. Sequencing was performed with immunoSEQ multiplex PCR; in TCRdb, only in-frame clones are kept and a portion is missing. The sample yields 60,000 to 90,000 clones, approximately 91% seen once. The receptor was isolated from a man aged 25 to 40. The gene calls are TRBV6-5 and TRBJ1-2, with 7 nucleotides matching TRBD1. Material for sequencing was peripheral blood mononuclear cells (PBMCs). This CDR3 is CASSYSRTGGNYGDTF. The CDR3 DNA is TGTGCCAGCAGTTACTCAAGGACAGGAGGGAACTATGGCGACACCTTC.